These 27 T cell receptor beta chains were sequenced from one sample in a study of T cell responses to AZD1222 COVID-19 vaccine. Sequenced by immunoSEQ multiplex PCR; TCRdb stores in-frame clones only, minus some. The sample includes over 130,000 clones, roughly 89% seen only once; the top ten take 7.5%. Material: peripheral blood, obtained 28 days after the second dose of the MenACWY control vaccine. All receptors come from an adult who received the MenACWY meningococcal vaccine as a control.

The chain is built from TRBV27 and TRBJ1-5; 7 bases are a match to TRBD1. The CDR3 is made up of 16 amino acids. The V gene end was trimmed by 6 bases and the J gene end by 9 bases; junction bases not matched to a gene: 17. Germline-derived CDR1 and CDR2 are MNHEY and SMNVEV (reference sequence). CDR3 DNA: TGTGCCAGCAGCTCCGGAGGGGGCGGGGGCTTGAGGCCCCAGCATTTT. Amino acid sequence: CASSSGGGGGLRPQHF.

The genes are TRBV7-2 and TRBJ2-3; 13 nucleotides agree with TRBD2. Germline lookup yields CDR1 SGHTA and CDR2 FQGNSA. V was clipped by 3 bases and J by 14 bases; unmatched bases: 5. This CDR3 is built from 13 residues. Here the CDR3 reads CASSFGLAGESYF. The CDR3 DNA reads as TGTGCCAGCAGCTTCGGACTAGCGGGAGAGTCGTATTTT. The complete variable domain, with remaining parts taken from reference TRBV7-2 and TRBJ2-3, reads GAGVSQSPSNKVTEKGKDVELRCDPISGHTALYWYRQSLGQGLEFLIYFQGNSAPDKSGLPSDRFSAERTGGSVSTLTIQRTQQEDSAVYLCASSFGLAGESYFGPGTRLTVL.

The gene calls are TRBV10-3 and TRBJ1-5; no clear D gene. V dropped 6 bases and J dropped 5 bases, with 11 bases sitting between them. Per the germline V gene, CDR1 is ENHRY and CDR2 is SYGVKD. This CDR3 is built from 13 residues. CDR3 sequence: CAIRDGSHQPQHF. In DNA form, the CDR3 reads TGTGCCATCAGGGACGGAAGCCATCAGCCCCAGCATTTT.

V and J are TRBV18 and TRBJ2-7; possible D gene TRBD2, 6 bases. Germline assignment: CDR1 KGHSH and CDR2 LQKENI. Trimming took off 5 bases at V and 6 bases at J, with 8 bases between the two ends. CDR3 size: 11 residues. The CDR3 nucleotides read TGTGCCAGCTCATCGGAGGGCGAGCAGTACTTC. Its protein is CASSSEGEQYF. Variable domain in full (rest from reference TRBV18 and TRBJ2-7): NAGVMQNPRHLVRRRGQEARLRCSPMKGHSHVYWYRQLPEEGLKFMVYLQKENIIDESGMPKERFSAEFPKEGPSILRIQQVVRGDSAAYFCASSSEGEQYFGPGTRLTVT.

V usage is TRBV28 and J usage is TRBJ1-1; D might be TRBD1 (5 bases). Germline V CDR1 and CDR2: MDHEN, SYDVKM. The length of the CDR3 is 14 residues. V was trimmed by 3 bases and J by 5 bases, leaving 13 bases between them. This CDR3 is CASSFPGRGTEAFF. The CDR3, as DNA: TGTGCCAGCAGTTTTCCTGGTCGGGGGACTGAAGCTTTCTTT.

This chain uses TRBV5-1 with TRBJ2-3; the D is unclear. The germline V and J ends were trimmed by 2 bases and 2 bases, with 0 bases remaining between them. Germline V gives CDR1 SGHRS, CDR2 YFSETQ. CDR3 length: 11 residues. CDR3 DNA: TGCGCCAGCAGCTTCACAGATACGCAGTATTTT. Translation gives CASSFTDTQYF.

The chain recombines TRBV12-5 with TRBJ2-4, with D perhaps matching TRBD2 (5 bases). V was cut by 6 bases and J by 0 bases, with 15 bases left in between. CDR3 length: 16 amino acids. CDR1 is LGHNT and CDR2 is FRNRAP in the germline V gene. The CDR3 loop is CASGSGLELAKNIQYF. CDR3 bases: TGTGCTAGTGGCTCCGGACTGGAGCTAGCCAAAAACATTCAGTACTTC.

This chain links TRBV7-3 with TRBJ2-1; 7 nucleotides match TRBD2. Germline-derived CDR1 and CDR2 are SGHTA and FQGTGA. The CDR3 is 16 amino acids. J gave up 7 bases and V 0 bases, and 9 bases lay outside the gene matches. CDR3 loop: CASSLTGPGGSNEQFF. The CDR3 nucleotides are TGTGCCAGCAGCTTAACGGGGCCCGGGGGGTCTAATGAGCAGTTCTTC. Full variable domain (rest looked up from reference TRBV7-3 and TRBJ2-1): GAGVSQTPSNKVTEKGKYVELRCDPISGHTALYWYRQSLGQGPEFLIYFQGTGAADDSGLPNDRFFAVRPEGSVSTLKIQRTERGDSAVYLCASSLTGPGGSNEQFFGPGTRLTVL.

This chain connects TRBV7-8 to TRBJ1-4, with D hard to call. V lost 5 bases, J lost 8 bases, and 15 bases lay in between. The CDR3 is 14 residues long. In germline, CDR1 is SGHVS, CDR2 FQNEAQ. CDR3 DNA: TGTGCCAGCAGCATACAGACCTCGGGAGAAAAACTGTTTTTT. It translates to CASSIQTSGEKLFF.

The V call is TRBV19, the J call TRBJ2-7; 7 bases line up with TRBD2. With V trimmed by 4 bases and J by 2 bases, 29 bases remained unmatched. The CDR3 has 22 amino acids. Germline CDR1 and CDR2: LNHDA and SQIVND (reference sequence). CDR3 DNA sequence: TGTGCCAGTAGTAACTCTCCCCCATCAGCTAGCGGAGTTATAGGGAACACCTACGAGCAGTACTTC. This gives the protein CASSNSPPSASGVIGNTYEQYF.

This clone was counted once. The CDR3 coding sequence is TGTGCCAGCAGCTTGACCACCAGGACGGGTGAGCAGTTCTTC. Protein sequence: CASSLTTRTGEQFF. This chain connects TRBV5-6 to TRBJ2-1, with unresolved D. V lost 1 base, J lost 9 bases, and 14 bases lay in between. The V gene's germline CDR1 is SGHDT and CDR2 YYEEEE. CDR3 length: 14 residues.

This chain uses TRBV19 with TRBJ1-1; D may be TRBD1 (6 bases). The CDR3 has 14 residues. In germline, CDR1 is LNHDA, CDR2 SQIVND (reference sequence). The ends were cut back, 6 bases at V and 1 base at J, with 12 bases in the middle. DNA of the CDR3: TGTGCCAGTAGCACAGGACAGTGGAACACTGAAGCTTTCTTT. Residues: CASSTGQWNTEAFF.

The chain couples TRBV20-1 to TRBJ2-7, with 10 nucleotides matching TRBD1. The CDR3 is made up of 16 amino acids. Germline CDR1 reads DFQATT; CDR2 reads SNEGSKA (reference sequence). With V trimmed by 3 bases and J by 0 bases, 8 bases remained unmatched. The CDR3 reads CSASDPGQGTSYEQYF. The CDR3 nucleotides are TGCAGTGCTAGTGATCCGGGACAGGGGACCTCCTACGAGCAGTACTTC.

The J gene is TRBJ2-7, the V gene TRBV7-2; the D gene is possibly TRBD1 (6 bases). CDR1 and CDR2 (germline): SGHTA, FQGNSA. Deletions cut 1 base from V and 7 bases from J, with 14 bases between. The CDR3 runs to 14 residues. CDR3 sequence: CASSLGQAPLEQYF. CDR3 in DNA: TGTGCCAGCAGCTTAGGACAGGCCCCACTTGAGCAGTACTTC.

The CDR3 protein is CASSYLQGGQETQYF. The CDR3 DNA reads TGTGCCAGCAGTTACCTACAGGGCGGGCAAGAGACCCAGTACTTC. V usage is TRBV6-5 and J usage is TRBJ2-5, with D tentatively TRBD1 (6 bases). V was shortened by 2 bases and J by 2 bases, with 12 bases between the two germline ends. Germline lookup yields CDR1 MNHEY and CDR2 SVGAGI. The CDR3 contains 15 residues.

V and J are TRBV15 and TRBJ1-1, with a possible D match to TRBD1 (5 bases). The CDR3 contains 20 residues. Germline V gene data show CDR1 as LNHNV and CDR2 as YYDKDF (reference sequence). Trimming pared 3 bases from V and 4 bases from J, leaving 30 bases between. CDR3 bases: TGTGCCACCAGCAGCCCTAGTTTAACCGGAGGCCCCGGGGGAGGCACTGAAGCTTTCTTT. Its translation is CATSSPSLTGGPGGGTEAFF.

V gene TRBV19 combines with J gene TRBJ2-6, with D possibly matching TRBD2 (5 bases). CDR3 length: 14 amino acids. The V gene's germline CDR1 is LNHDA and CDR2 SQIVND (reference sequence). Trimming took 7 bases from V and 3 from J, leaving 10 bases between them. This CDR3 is CASTPGDGANVLTF. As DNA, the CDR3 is TGTGCCAGTACCCCCGGGGATGGGGCCAACGTCCTGACTTTC.

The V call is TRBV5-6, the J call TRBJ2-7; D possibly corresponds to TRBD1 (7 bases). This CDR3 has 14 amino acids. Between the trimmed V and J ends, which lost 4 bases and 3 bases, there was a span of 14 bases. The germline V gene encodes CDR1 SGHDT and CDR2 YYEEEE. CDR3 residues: CASSRGAGGYEQYF. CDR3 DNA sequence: TGTGCCAGCAGCAGGGGGGCAGGGGGCTACGAGCAGTACTTC.

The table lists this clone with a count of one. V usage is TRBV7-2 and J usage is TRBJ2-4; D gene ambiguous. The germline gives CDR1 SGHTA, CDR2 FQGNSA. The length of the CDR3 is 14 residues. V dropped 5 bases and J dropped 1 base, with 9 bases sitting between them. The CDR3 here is CASSLLGAKNIQYF. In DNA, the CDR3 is TGTGCCAGCAGCCTTTTGGGGGCCAAAAACATTCAGTACTTC.

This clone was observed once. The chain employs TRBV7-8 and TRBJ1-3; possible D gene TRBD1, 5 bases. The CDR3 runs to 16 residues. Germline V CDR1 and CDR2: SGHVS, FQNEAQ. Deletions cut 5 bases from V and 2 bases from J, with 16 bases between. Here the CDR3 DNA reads TGTGCCAGCAGCCCATTAGCGCACAGGCCTGGAAACACCATATATTTT. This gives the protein CASSPLAHRPGNTIYF. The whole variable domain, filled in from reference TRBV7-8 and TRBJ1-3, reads GAGVSQSPRYKVAKRGQDVALRCDPISGHVSLFWYQQALGQGPEFLTYFQNEAQLDKSGLPSDRFFAERPEGSVSTLKIQRTQQEDSAVYLCASSPLAHRPGNTIYFGEGSWLTVV.

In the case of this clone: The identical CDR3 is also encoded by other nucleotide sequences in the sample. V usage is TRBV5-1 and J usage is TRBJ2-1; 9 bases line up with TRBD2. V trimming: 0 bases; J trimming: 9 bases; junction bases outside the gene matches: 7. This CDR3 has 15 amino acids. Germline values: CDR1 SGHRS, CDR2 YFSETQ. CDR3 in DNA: TGCGCCAGCAGCTTGGTTGCGGGGGGGCCAGGTGAGCAGTTCTTC. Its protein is CASSLVAGGPGEQFF. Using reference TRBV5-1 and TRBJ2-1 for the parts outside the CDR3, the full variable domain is KAGVTQTPRYLIKTRGQQVTLSCSPISGHRSVSWYQQTPGQGLQFLFEYFSETQRNKGNFPGRFSGRQFSNSRSEMNVSTLELGDSALYLCASSLVAGGPGEQFFGPGTRLTVL.

The DNA of the CDR3 is TGTGCCAGAAGCTTAGTTCCCCGGACAGCTCGGATTCATAGCAATCAGCCCCAGCATTTT. Protein sequence: CARSLVPRTARIHSNQPQHF. J is TRBJ1-5 and V is TRBV7-5; no check of the table's D call, TRBD1, against the DNA was made. TRBV7-5 is marked as a pseudogene. This CDR3 has 20 amino acids.

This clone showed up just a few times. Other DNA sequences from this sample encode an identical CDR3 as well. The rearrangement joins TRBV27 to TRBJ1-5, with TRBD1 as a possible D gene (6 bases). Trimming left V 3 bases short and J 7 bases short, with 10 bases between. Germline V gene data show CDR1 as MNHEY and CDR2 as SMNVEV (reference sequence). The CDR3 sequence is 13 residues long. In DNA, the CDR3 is TGTGCCAGCAGTTTTTCGGGGGCACAGCCCCAGCATTTT. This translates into CASSFSGAQPQHF.

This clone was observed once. The CDR3 nucleotides read TGTGCCAGAAGCTCGGGACAGTTCGGTACCTTCCAGGAGACCCAGTACTTC. It codes for CARSSGQFGTFQETQYF. This chain uses TRBV5-3 with TRBJ2-5; 7 bases are a match to TRBD1. TRBV5-3 is recorded as an ORF, its role being uncertain. The CDR3 is 17 amino acids. The ends lost 3 bases at V and 5 bases at J; junction bases unmatched: 16.

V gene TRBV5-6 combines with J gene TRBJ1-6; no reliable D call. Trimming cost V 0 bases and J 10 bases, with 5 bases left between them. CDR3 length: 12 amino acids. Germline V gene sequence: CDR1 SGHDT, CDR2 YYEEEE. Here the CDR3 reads CASSLVRSPLHF. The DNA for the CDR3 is TGTGCCAGCAGCTTGGTTCGGTCACCCCTCCACTTT. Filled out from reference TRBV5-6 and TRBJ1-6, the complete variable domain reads DAGVTQSPTHLIKTRGQQVTLRCSPKSGHDTVSWYQQALGQGPQFIFQYYEEEERQRGNFPDRFSGHQFPNYSSELNVNALLLGDSALYLCASSLVRSPLHFGNGTRLTVT.

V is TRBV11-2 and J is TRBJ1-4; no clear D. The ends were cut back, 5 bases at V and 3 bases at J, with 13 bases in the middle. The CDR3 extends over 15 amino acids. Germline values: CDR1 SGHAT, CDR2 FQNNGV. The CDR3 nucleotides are TGTGCCAGCAGCCTGACAAGGAACCCTAATGAAAAACTGTTTTTT. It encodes CASSLTRNPNEKLFF.

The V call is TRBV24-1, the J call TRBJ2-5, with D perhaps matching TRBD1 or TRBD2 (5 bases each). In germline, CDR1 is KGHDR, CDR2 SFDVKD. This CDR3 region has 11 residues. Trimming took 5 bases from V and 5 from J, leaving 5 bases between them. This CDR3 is CATSGGETQYF. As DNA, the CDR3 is TGTGCCACCAGTGGGGGGGAGACCCAGTACTTC.